This T cell receptor (beta chain) was sequenced for a study of cytomegalovirus exposure and HLA in healthy donors. On the study more broadly: Genotyping showed roughly 76% of about 370 donors falling in the Caucasian-associated ancestry cluster.

Use of 60 Vbeta and 13 Jbeta primers characterized the PCR. Clones were sequenced by immunoSEQ multiplex PCR, and TCRdb holds only the in-frame ones, with some missing. Counted here are about 120,000 clones, about 80% occurring once; the ten biggest clones make up approximately 31%. CDR1 MNHEY and CDR2 SMNVEV come from the germline V gene (reference sequence). V dropped 2 bases and J dropped 7; count of bases not matched to a gene: 5. The CDR3 length is 15 residues. This clone appeared once. Its antigen remains unknown. Study findings and constraints: As a later analysis revealed, most CMV-associated TCR beta chains appeared HLA-restricted.

Sequencing input: PBMCs. The chain has TRBV27 and TRBJ2-1; 10 bases are shared with TRBD2. This TCR derives from a man in his sixties in good health and CMV-seropositive. This CDR3 is CASSLLAGAGNEQFF. The CDR3 DNA is TGTGCCAGCAGTTTACTAGCGGGAGCGGGGAATGAGCAGTTCTTC.